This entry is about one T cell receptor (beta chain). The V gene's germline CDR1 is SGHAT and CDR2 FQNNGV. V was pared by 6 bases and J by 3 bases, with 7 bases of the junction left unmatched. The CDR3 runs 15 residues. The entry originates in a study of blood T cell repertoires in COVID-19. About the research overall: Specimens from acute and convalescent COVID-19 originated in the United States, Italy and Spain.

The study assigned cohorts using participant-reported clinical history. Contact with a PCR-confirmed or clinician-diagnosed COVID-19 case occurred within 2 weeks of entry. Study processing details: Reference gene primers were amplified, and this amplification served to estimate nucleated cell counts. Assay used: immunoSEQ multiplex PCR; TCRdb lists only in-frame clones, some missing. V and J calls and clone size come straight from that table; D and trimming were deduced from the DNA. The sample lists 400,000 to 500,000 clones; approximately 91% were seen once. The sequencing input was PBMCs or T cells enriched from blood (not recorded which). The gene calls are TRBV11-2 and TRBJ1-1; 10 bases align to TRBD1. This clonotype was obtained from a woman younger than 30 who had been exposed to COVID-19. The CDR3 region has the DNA TGTGCCAGCAGTTTCGACAGGGGGCAGGACACTGAAGCTTTCTTT. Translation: CASSFDRGQDTEAFF.